What follows are 23 T cell receptor beta chains derived from one specimen sequenced in a study of PD-1 blockade in classical Hodgkin lymphoma. All patients relapsed after autologous stem cell transplantation, and brentuximab vedotin exposure varied. The assay was immunoSEQ multiplex PCR, and TCRdb's table has in-frame clones only and misses some. The sample shows about 110,000 clones, approximately 90% of them seen only once. This specimen was peripheral blood mononuclear cells (PBMCs), taken before the second cycle of nivolumab. All receptors come from a human donor with classical Hodgkin lymphoma.

The chain employs TRBV28 and TRBJ2-7; TRBD2 matches 7 bases. CDR3 length equals 15 residues. Germline CDR1 reads MDHEN; CDR2 reads SYDVKM. V lost 5 bases and J lost 1; bases outside the gene matches: 8. The CDR3 loop reads CASSPQRESSYEQYF. As DNA, the CDR3 is TGTGCCAGCAGTCCCCAGCGGGAAAGTTCCTACGAGCAGTACTTC.

As regards this clone: Sequence at one end of the junction differs from germline and may be a read error. This chain links TRBV5-4 with TRBJ1-2; possible D gene TRBD1, 5 bases. The CDR3 runs 12 residues. Germline V gene sequence: CDR1 SGHNT, CDR2 YYREEE (reference sequence). The CDR3: CASSTGDGRIVF. CDR3 bases: TGTGCCAGCAGCACCGGGGACGGCCGGATCGTCTTC.

The rearrangement links TRBV9 to TRBJ2-1, with a tentative D call TRBD2 (6 bases). This CDR3 comprises 15 residues. Germline values: CDR1 SGDLS, CDR2 YYNGEE. The V end was cut by 0 bases, the J end by 8 bases, with 15 bases between. The CDR3 DNA reads TGTGCCAGCAGCGTAGTATGGTCGGGAGCCCATGAGCAGTTCTTC. Protein: CASSVVWSGAHEQFF.

The chain carries TRBV2 and TRBJ2-2; D is perhaps TRBD2 (5 bases). The ends were cut back, 4 bases at V and 0 bases at J, with 9 bases in the middle. The CDR3 runs 15 residues. Germline V lookup: CDR1 SNHLY, CDR2 FYNNEI. DNA of the CDR3: TGTGCCAGCAGTGGAAAGCGGTCGAACACCGGGGAGCTGTTTTTT. This translates into CASSGKRSNTGELFF.

This sequence joins TRBV11-2 and TRBJ1-2; D is undetermined. The V gene lost 5 bases and the J gene lost 2 bases, with 12 bases spanning the gap. The CDR3 runs 14 residues. In germline, CDR1 is SGHAT, CDR2 FQNNGV. Written as DNA, the CDR3 is TGTGCCAGCAGCCTCACTCGGACGAACTATGGCTACACCTTC. As protein: CASSLTRTNYGYTF.

The chain links TRBV7-9 to TRBJ2-1; D is uncertain. This CDR3 contains 13 residues. The ends were cut back, 0 bases at V and 6 bases at J, with 6 bases in the middle. Germline values: CDR1 SEHNR, CDR2 FQNEAQ (reference sequence). This CDR3 is CASSLAPLNEQFF. For the CDR3, the DNA is TGTGCCAGCAGCTTAGCGCCCCTCAATGAGCAGTTCTTC.

The gene calls are TRBV7-9 and TRBJ2-5; 8 bases line up with TRBD2. From germline, CDR1 is SEHNR and CDR2 FQNEAQ (reference sequence). The CDR3 covers 16 residues. V shed 3 bases and J 1 base; nucleotides not matched to a gene: 7. The CDR3 loop is CASSFVLAGSQETQYF. Written as DNA, the CDR3 is TGTGCCAGCAGCTTCGTGTTAGCGGGATCCCAAGAGACCCAGTACTTC.

The chain has TRBV29-1 and TRBJ2-1, with 9 bases fitting TRBD2. Trimming cost V 6 bases and J 9 bases; bases outside gene matches: 12. The CDR3 contains 14 residues. Germline loops: CDR1 SQVTM, CDR2 ANQGSEA. CDR3 bases: TGCAGCGTCCATAGCGGGAGCCTAGCCGGTGAGCAGTTCTTC. Protein sequence: CSVHSGSLAGEQFF.

The chain combines TRBV2 with TRBJ1-2, with TRBD1 matching 9 bases. Looked up from germline, CDR1 is SNHLY and CDR2 is FYNNEI. This CDR3 comprises 14 residues. V lost 10 bases and J lost 8; bases outside the gene matches: 14. The chain's CDR3 is CATTGGPIRFGYTF. DNA of the CDR3: TGTGCCACCACAGGGGGCCCCATCAGATTCGGCTACACCTTC.

V is TRBV2 and J is TRBJ2-7; 8 bases line up with TRBD2. The germline gives CDR1 SNHLY, CDR2 FYNNEI. V was clipped by 4 bases and J by 1 base; unmatched bases: 6. This CDR3 comprises 15 residues. The CDR3 DNA is TGTGCCAGCAGTGCGGCTAGCGGGCCATCCTACGAGCAGTACTTC. It specifies CASSAASGPSYEQYF. Supplemented by reference TRBV2 and TRBJ2-7, the full variable domain reads EPEVTQTPSHQVTQMGQEVILRCVPISNHLYFYWYRQILGQKVEFLVSFYNNEISEKSEIFDDQFSVERPDGSNFTLKIRSTKLEDSAMYFCASSAASGPSYEQYFGPGTRLTVT.

The CDR3 sequence: CAWKRGREQYF. CDR3 DNA: TGTGCCTGGAAAAGAGGGCGAGAGCAGTACTTC. V and J are TRBV30 and TRBJ2-7, with a possible D match to TRBD2 (5 bases). The V end was cut by 4 bases, the J end by 7 bases, with 11 bases between. CDR1 GTSNPN and CDR2 SVGIG come from the germline V gene (reference sequence). The CDR3 loop spans 11 amino acids.

The V gene is TRBV5-1, the J gene TRBJ2-7, with no clear D. The CDR3 is 14 residues long. Trimming left V 5 bases short and J 3 bases short, with 15 bases between. The V gene's germline CDR1 is SGHRS and CDR2 YFSETQ. The DNA of the CDR3 is TGCGCCAGCAGTCCCCGGACGGCAGACTACGAGCAGTACTTC. This codes for CASSPRTADYEQYF.

This rearrangement joins TRBV10-3 to TRBJ1-3; D is unclear. Trimming took off 3 bases at V and 0 bases at J, with 12 bases between the two ends. The CDR3 covers 16 residues. Germline V lookup: CDR1 ENHRY, CDR2 SYGVKD. CDR3 bases: TGTGCCATCAGTGACCCTAATGGCTTCTCTGGAAACACCATATATTTT. This codes for CAISDPNGFSGNTIYF.

The chain joins TRBV5-4 to TRBJ2-7, with TRBD2 matching 11 bases. V dropped 0 bases and J dropped 6; count of bases not matched to a gene: 8. The CDR3 runs 16 residues. Germline CDR1 reads SGHNT; CDR2 reads YYREEE (reference sequence). This chain's CDR3 is CASSLVAGGYASEQYF. Written as DNA, the CDR3 is TGTGCCAGCAGCTTGGTAGCGGGAGGGTACGCCTCCGAGCAGTACTTC.

CDR3: CASQQSWSNNEQFF. Here the CDR3 DNA reads TGTGCCAGTCAACAGTCATGGAGTAACAATGAGCAGTTCTTC. The chain couples TRBV19 to TRBJ2-1, with unresolved D. The V gene lost 8 bases and the J gene lost 5 bases, with 16 bases spanning the gap. The germline V gene encodes CDR1 LNHDA and CDR2 SQIVND (reference sequence). The CDR3 has 14 amino acids.

The V and J genes are TRBV27 and TRBJ1-2, with D possibly being TRBD1 (6 bases). The CDR3 is made up of 13 amino acids. Trimming took 5 bases from V and 8 from J, leaving 15 bases between them. The germline V gene has CDR1 MNHEY and CDR2 SMNVEV (reference sequence). CDR3 sequence reads: CASSPHRVGGYTF. The CDR3 region has the DNA TGTGCCAGCAGTCCCCACAGGGTAGGGGGCTACACCTTC.

This clone was recorded a few times. The chain employs TRBV19 and TRBJ1-1; D not certain. Germline V lookup: CDR1 LNHDA, CDR2 SQIVND (reference sequence). Trimming took off 6 bases at V and 6 bases at J, with 17 bases between the two ends. The CDR3 extends over 14 amino acids. The chain's CDR3 is CASRSIQPGAEAFF. The CDR3 DNA follows: TGTGCCAGTAGATCAATCCAGCCGGGCGCTGAAGCTTTCTTT.

This sequence joins TRBV18 and TRBJ1-3; weak D call: TRBD1 (5 bases). Trimming removed 2 bases at V and 0 bases at J, with 17 bases between. CDR1 and CDR2 (germline): KGHSH, LQKENI. The length of the CDR3 is 18 residues. This CDR3 reads CASSPYRDALSSGNTIYF. DNA for the CDR3: TGTGCCAGCTCACCATACCGGGACGCCTTGAGCTCTGGAAACACCATATATTTT.

This CDR3 is CASSVASSTDTQYF. The CDR3 nucleotides are TGTGCCAGCAGCGTAGCATCTAGCACAGATACGCAGTATTTT. The chain employs TRBV9 and TRBJ2-3; no definite D call. The V gene lost 0 bases and the J gene lost 0 bases, with 5 bases spanning the gap. Germline CDR1 SGDLS, CDR2 YYNGEE. CDR3 length equals 14 residues.

This sequence joins TRBV11-2 and TRBJ1-3, with a tentative D call TRBD1 (5 bases). The CDR3 runs to 16 residues. The V end was cut by 1 base, the J end by 1 base, with 11 bases between. Germline CDR1 reads SGHAT; CDR2 reads FQNNGV. The DNA for the CDR3 is TGTGCCAGCAGCTTAGGACTGGGGGTATCTGGAAACACCATATATTTT. Translated: CASSLGLGVSGNTIYF.

The chain combines TRBV18 with TRBJ2-1; the D gene is possibly TRBD2 (5 bases). With 3 bases removed from V and 2 bases from J, the gap between germline ends came to 8 bases. The CDR3 totals 14 residues. The germline gives CDR1 KGHSH, CDR2 LQKENI. The CDR3 coding sequence is TGTGCCAGCTCACCGGGAGCGGCCTACAATGAGCAGTTCTTC. Translation: CASSPGAAYNEQFF.

CDR3 in DNA: TGTGCCAGCAGTGTCGACTTCTACAATGAGCAGTTCTTC. The encoded protein is CASSVDFYNEQFF. The chain couples TRBV25-1 to TRBJ2-1; D is uncertain. Per the germline V gene, CDR1 is MGHDK and CDR2 is SYGVNS. The ends were cut back, 4 bases at V and 3 bases at J, with 7 bases in the middle. This CDR3 contains 13 residues.

This chain links TRBV6-5 with TRBJ1-1; the D is unclear. V lost 7 bases to trimming and J lost 2 bases, with 11 bases between them. The CDR3 totals 13 residues. The germline V gene has CDR1 MNHEY and CDR2 SVGAGI. The CDR3 DNA follows: TGTGCCAGCACCCCGCGGGAAAACACTGAAGCTTTCTTT. Its translation: CASTPRENTEAFF.